Listed here are 25 T cell receptor beta chains from one sample, sequenced in a study of CD8+CD57+ T cells in acquired aplastic anemia (dated by TCRdb to 2016 to 2019). The patients picked for sequencing were ones in whom flow cytometry had shown an expansion of CD8+CD57+ cells. Sequencing was carried out with an Illumina HiSeq 2000. TCR beta VDJ combination and CDR3 sequence profiling used genomic DNA as the template. TCRdb passed the public sequencing reads through fastp at Q25 and MiXCR, retaining productive beta sequences. Merged by CDR3 protein, the rows form single entries marked with the most common genes and DNA. Counted in this sample were 200,000 to 250,000 distinct CDR3 sequences; 45% to 50% of them appeared once. About 7.8% of the sample is taken by the ten largest. Sequencing was performed on sorted CD4+, CD8+, or CD8+CD57+ T cells (not recorded which) from PBMCs. These receptor sequences come from a human donor with aplastic anemia.

This clonotype showed up many times. The chain employs TRBV7-8 and TRBJ1-5, with D hard to call. Germline V lookup: CDR1 SGHVS, CDR2 FQNEAQ. The CDR3 runs 17 residues. Deletions cut 0 bases from V and 0 bases from J, with 12 bases between. CDR3 nucleotide sequence: TGTGCCAGCAGCTTAGCGAGGGCGGAGTATAGCAATCAGCCCCAGCATTTT. Its translation: CASSLARAEYSNQPQHF. Full variable domain (missing parts from reference TRBV7-8 and TRBJ1-5): GAGVSQSPRYKVAKRGQDVALRCDPISGHVSLFWYQQALGQGPEFLTYFQNEAQLDKSGLPSDRFFAERPEGSVSTLKIQRTQQEDSAVYLCASSLARAEYSNQPQHFGDGTRLSIL.

This rearrangement joins TRBV7-9 to TRBJ2-7, with 9 bases that match TRBD1. The trim removed 5 bases at V and 6 bases at J, leaving 8 bases unmatched. CDR1 is SEHNR, CDR2 FQNEAQ, per germline (reference sequence). The CDR3 spans 14 residues. The DNA of the CDR3 is TGTGCCAGCAGCATCGGGACAGGGTCGAGCGAGCAGTACTTC. Its protein product is CASSIGTGSSEQYF.

The chain combines TRBV7-9 with TRBJ2-7, with a tentative D call TRBD2 (6 bases). In germline, CDR1 is SEHNR, CDR2 FQNEAQ (reference sequence). The CDR3 is made up of 14 amino acids. Trimming took off 5 bases at V and 4 bases at J, with 15 bases between the two ends. The CDR3 spells CASSLNGGSYEQYF. CDR3 nucleotide sequence: TGTGCCAGCAGCCTGAACGGGGGATCTTACGAGCAGTACTTC.

Worth noting for this clonotype: Given a much more abundant clone one base away, this may be a read error. A read error is likely, as this CDR3 ends without the conserved phenylalanine or tryptophan. This chain joins TRBV4-1 and TRBJ2-1; D is undetermined. Germline values: CDR1 MGHRA, CDR2 YSYEKL. Trimming took off 0 bases at V and 6 bases at J, with 6 bases between the two ends. CDR3 length equals 13 residues. For the CDR3, the DNA is TGCGCCAGCAGCCAAGATAAGGGCAATGAGCAGTTCCTC. Protein sequence: CASSQDKGNEQFL.

V usage is TRBV2 and J usage is TRBJ2-7, with unresolved D. This CDR3 contains 9 residues. Trimming removed 8 bases at V and 7 bases at J, with 6 bases between. Germline loops: CDR1 SNHLY, CDR2 FYNNEI. In DNA, the CDR3 is TGTGCCAGCGGTGTAGAGCAGTACTTC. Translation: CASGVEQYF.

The sample holds many counts of this clonotype. This chain uses TRBV24-1 with TRBJ2-5, with 10 positions matching TRBD2. The CDR3 runs 15 residues. Germline V lookup: CDR1 KGHDR, CDR2 SFDVKD. V lost 5 bases and J lost 5; bases outside the gene matches: 7. This chain's CDR3 is CATSGAGGPLETQYF. DNA of the CDR3: TGTGCCACCAGTGGAGCGGGAGGGCCTTTGGAGACCCAGTACTTC.

Ten or more counts support this clonotype. This rearrangement joins TRBV15 to TRBJ2-5, with TRBD2 as a possible D gene (6 bases). Germline CDR1 and CDR2: LNHNV and YYDKDF (reference sequence). V was clipped by 0 bases and J by 3 bases, with 8 bases between them. The CDR3 spans 14 residues. As DNA, the CDR3 is TGTGCCACCAGCAGAGATCCGGGGGAAGAGACCCAGTACTTC. It encodes CATSRDPGEETQYF.

The rearrangement joins TRBV5-4 to TRBJ2-5; 9 bases are shared with TRBD1. Germline assignment: CDR1 SGHNT and CDR2 YYREEE (reference sequence). Trimming cost V 9 bases and J 5 bases; bases outside gene matches: 5. This CDR3 has 12 amino acids. CDR3 DNA: TGTGCCACCCGACAGGGGGAGGAGACCCAGTACTTC. It encodes CATRQGEETQYF. The complete variable domain, with remaining parts taken from reference TRBV5-4 and TRBJ2-5, reads ETGVTQSPTHLIKTRGQQVTLRCSSQSGHNTVSWYQQALGQGPQFIFQYYREEENGRGNFPPRFSGLQFPNYSSELNVNALELDDSALYLCATRQGEETQYFGPGTRLLVL.

V and J are TRBV7-2 and TRBJ2-3; D tentatively reads TRBD1 or TRBD2 (6 bases each). CDR3 length: 16 amino acids. CDR1 is SGHTA, CDR2 FQGNSA, per germline. Trimming took 7 bases from V and 2 from J, leaving 19 bases between them. In nucleotides, the CDR3 is TGTGCCAGCACCATACCGGAGGGGGGAAACACAGATACGCAGTATTTT. Its protein is CASTIPEGGNTDTQYF.

Details on this clonotype: Given a much more abundant clone one base away, this may be a read error. V and J are TRBV20-1 and TRBJ2-3, with a tentative D call TRBD2 (5 bases). V gave up 3 bases and J gave up 5 bases, with 15 bases separating them. The CDR3 extends over 14 amino acids. The germline gives CDR1 DFQATT, CDR2 SNEGSKA (reference sequence). This chain's CDR3 is CSASPGTGVDTQYF. For the CDR3, the DNA is TGCAGTGCTAGCCCGGGAACCGGAGTAGATACGCAGTATTTT.

This clonotype came up many times. The J gene is TRBJ1-1, the V gene TRBV7-2; 11 bases line up with TRBD1. The CDR3 runs to 16 residues. V lost 3 bases to trimming and J lost 12 bases; unmatched junction nucleotides: 15. Germline CDR1 is SGHTA and CDR2 is FQGNSA. In DNA, the CDR3 is TGTGCCAGCAGCTTTCACCGGGACAGGGGGGATAGGGAACCTTTCTTT. Its translation is CASSFHRDRGDREPFF.

The rearrangement joins TRBV10-3 to TRBJ2-5; D is perhaps TRBD1 or TRBD2 (5 bases each). Germline loops: CDR1 ENHRY, CDR2 SYGVKD. The CDR3 contains 15 residues. V was trimmed by 7 bases and J by 5 bases, leaving 20 bases between them. The CDR3 nucleotides are TGTGCCATCAAGGGGAACGAGGGATTGGGGGAGACCCAGTACTTC. Its protein product is CAIKGNEGLGETQYF.

The sample holds many counts of this clonotype. The CDR3, as DNA: TGTGCCAGCAGCTTAAGGACTAGCGAGGACAATGAGCAGTTCTTC. As protein: CASSLRTSEDNEQFF. This chain links TRBV7-9 with TRBJ2-1, with TRBD2 identical over 9 bases. The CDR3 has 15 amino acids. V lost 2 bases and J lost 5; bases outside the gene matches: 4. Germline V lookup: CDR1 SEHNR, CDR2 FQNEAQ (reference sequence).

The chain employs TRBV7-6 and TRBJ2-3, with D unresolved. The germline gives CDR1 SGHVS, CDR2 FNYEAQ. The CDR3 is made up of 15 amino acids. Trimming removed 1 base at V and 2 bases at J, with 10 bases between. Here the CDR3 reads CASSLEVRNTDTQYF. The CDR3 DNA sequence: TGTGCCAGCAGCTTAGAGGTCAGGAACACAGATACGCAGTATTTT.

This clonotype has at least ten counts. The chain is built from TRBV7-9 and TRBJ1-2; 7 bases fit TRBD1. The V segment lost 5 bases and the J segment 3 bases; nucleotides outside the gene matches: 3. This CDR3 comprises 13 residues. Germline loops: CDR1 SEHNR, CDR2 FQNEAQ (reference sequence). The CDR3 bases are TGTGCCAGCAGCCGGGACAGCGACTATGGCTACACCTTC. This translates into CASSRDSDYGYTF.

This clonotype has at least ten counts. Here the CDR3 reads CSVSRRVGTEAFF. The DNA for the CDR3 is TGCAGCGTCTCAAGGAGGGTTGGCACTGAAGCTTTCTTT. The chain carries TRBV29-1 and TRBJ1-1; no firm D call. From germline, CDR1 is SQVTM and CDR2 ANQGSEA. There are 13 residues in the CDR3. V was trimmed by 6 bases and J by 4 bases, leaving 15 bases between them.

This clonotype was counted only a few times. This chain connects TRBV11-2 to TRBJ2-3; perhaps TRBD2 as D (5 bases). This CDR3 contains 15 residues. Germline V lookup: CDR1 SGHAT, CDR2 FQNNGV. The ends were cut back, 4 bases at V and 0 bases at J, with 11 bases in the middle. CDR3 protein: CASSSKRPSTDTQYF. The CDR3 nucleotides read TGTGCCAGCAGCTCAAAGCGGCCTAGCACAGATACGCAGTATTTT.

This clonotype showed up many times. The V and J genes are TRBV19 and TRBJ2-3; a possible D gene is TRBD2 (6 bases). CDR3 length equals 13 residues. Germline values: CDR1 LNHDA, CDR2 SQIVND (reference sequence). Trimming cost V 5 bases and J 6 bases, with 12 bases left between them. The CDR3 DNA reads as TGTGCCAGTAGTTTACTAGCTGGTGATACGCAGTATTTT. Encoded protein: CASSLLAGDTQYF.

The chain couples TRBV28 to TRBJ1-1; D unclear. This CDR3 spans 13 amino acids. The ends were cut back, 7 bases at V and 3 bases at J, with 12 bases in the middle. The germline gives CDR1 MDHEN, CDR2 SYDVKM. The CDR3 nucleotides read TGTGCCAGCACCCAGCGCTGGGACACTGAAGCTTTCTTT. Translated, it gives CASTQRWDTEAFF.

This clonotype was seen only a few times. The chain uses TRBV6-1 and TRBJ1-1, with 7 bases lining up with TRBD1. This CDR3 is built from 14 residues. Germline assignment: CDR1 MNHNS and CDR2 SASEGT. The J segment lost 4 bases and the V segment lost 5 bases, leaving 7 bases of the junction unmatched. CDR3 in amino acids: CASSYPGGVTEAFF. The DNA for the CDR3 is TGTGCCAGCAGTTATCCAGGGGGAGTCACTGAAGCTTTCTTT.

The genes are TRBV7-6 and TRBJ1-2, with no clear D. Germline CDR1 is SGHVS and CDR2 is FNYEAQ. The ends were cut back, 5 bases at V and 4 bases at J, with 17 bases in the middle. The CDR3 loop spans 15 amino acids. The CDR3 region is CASSLEAVSLYGYTF. The CDR3 region has the DNA TGTGCCAGCAGCCTAGAGGCCGTTTCCCTCTATGGCTACACCTTC.

This clonotype was picked up many times. The J gene is TRBJ2-7, the V gene TRBV9; tentatively, D is TRBD1 or TRBD2 (5 bases each). The CDR3 totals 13 residues. The germline V gene has CDR1 SGDLS and CDR2 YYNGEE. V was cut by 3 bases and J by 4 bases, with 11 bases left in between. This chain's CDR3 is CASSGPEGYEQYF. CDR3 nucleotides: TGTGCCAGCAGCGGGCCCGAGGGGTACGAGCAGTACTTC.

Turning to this clonotype: This may arise from a read error, as a much more abundant clone is one base away. This chain connects TRBV5-6 to TRBJ2-7; possibly TRBD2 for D (6 bases). CDR1 SGHDT and CDR2 YYEEEE come from the germline V gene. The CDR3 is 15 residues long. For the CDR3, the DNA is TGTGGCAGCCAACCGGAGGGCGGAATAACCTACGAGCAGTACTTC. Residues: CGSQPEGGITYEQYF.

The chain combines TRBV20-1 with TRBJ1-5, with TRBD1 as a possible D gene (6 bases). From germline, CDR1 is DFQATT and CDR2 SNEGSKA (reference sequence). V was shortened by 6 bases and J by 3 bases, with 15 bases between the two germline ends. CDR3 size: 14 residues. CDR3: CSAARTGINQPQHF. CDR3 DNA sequence: TGCAGTGCCGCCCGAACAGGGATCAATCAGCCCCAGCATTTT.

The rearrangement links TRBV7-9 to TRBJ1-2; 9 bases map to TRBD1. Germline lookup yields CDR1 SEHNR and CDR2 FQNEAQ (reference sequence). After removal of 6 bases from V and 8 bases from J, the junction contained 25 bases not matched to a gene. This CDR3 region has 19 residues. CDR3 sequence reads: CASRLSFGTGTEGLGGYTF. The CDR3 nucleotides are TGTGCCAGCAGGTTGAGCTTCGGGACAGGGACAGAAGGACTGGGGGGCTACACCTTC.